This T cell receptor (beta chain) was captured in a study of high-grade serous ovarian cancer treatment subgroups. Study-wide context: Mean per sample: about 14,000 reads, thousands of unique TCR beta rearrangements.

Tumor samples were obtained before definitive surgery or chemotherapy. Study observations and caveats: Higher neoantigen levels went with greater TCR clonal relatedness. Tumors within one patient showed repertoire similarity of about 0.095 to 0.85.

Only in-frame clones appear in the TCRdb table, and some are missing; sequencing was by immunoSEQ multiplex PCR. The sample shows tens of thousands of clones, around 84% of them seen only once. About this clone itself: Its specificity is unknown.

The CDR3 sequence is 15 residues long. The germline V and J ends were trimmed by 6 bases and 6 bases, with 20 bases remaining between them. The germline gives CDR1 MDHEN, CDR2 SYDVKM. The clonotype originates from a human donor with high-grade serous ovarian cancer. Specimen: tumor tissue. V and J are TRBV28 and TRBJ1-2, with no clear D. DNA for the CDR3: TGTGCCAGCAGCTACCCAGGAACGCTGCTCGATGGCTACACCTTC. Translated: CASSYPGTLLDGYTF.